This entry is about one T cell receptor (beta chain). The antigen is unknown. This entry is derived from a study of monozygotic twins with inflammatory bowel disease. General study findings and limits: IBD patients displayed reduced TCRbeta diversity (inverse Simpson) when set against healthy co-twins.

Nested PCRs of about 17 and 10 cycles, two in total, were run on TCRalpha and TCRbeta cDNA. TCRdb re-called the 5' RACE reads and catalogs CDR3 proteins one per entry, DNA excluded. This specimen shows fewer than 550,000 distinct CDR3 sequences; the ten leading clones hold 2% to 2.5%. This TCR derives from a human donor with ulcerative colitis or Crohn's disease, or a healthy co-twin of an affected twin (not recorded which). Sequencing was performed on blood.

Here the CDR3 reads CASMVSGNQPQHF. V is TRBV2 and J is TRBJ1-5. Germline V gene sequence: CDR1 SNHLY, CDR2 FYNNEI. CDR3 length: 13 residues.